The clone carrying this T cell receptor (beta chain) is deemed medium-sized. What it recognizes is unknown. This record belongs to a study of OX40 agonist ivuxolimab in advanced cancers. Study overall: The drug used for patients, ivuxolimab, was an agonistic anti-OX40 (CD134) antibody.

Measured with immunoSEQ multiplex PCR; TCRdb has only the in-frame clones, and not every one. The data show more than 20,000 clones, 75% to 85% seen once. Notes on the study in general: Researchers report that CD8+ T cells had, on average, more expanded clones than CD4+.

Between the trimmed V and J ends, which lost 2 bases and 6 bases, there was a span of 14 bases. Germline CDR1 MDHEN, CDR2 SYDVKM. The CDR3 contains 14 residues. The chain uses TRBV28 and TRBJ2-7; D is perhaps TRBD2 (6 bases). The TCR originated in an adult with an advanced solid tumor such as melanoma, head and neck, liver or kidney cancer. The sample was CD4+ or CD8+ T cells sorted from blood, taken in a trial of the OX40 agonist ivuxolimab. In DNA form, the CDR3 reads TGTGCCAGCAGTTTAGCAGGCGGGGTCCTCGAGCAGTACTTC. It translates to CASSLAGGVLEQYF.